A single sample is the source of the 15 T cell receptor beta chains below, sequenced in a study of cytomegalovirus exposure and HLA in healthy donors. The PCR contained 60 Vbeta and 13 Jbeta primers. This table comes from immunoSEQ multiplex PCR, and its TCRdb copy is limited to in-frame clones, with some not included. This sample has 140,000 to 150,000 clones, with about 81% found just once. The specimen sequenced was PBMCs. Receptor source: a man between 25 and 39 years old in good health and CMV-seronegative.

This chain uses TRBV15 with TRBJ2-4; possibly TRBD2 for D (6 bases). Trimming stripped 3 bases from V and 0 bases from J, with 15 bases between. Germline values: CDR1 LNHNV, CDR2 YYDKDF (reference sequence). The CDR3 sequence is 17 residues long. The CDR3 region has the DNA TGTGCCACCAGCAGCGGGACTGCTCGTCTAGCCAAAAACATTCAGTACTTC. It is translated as CATSSGTARLAKNIQYF.

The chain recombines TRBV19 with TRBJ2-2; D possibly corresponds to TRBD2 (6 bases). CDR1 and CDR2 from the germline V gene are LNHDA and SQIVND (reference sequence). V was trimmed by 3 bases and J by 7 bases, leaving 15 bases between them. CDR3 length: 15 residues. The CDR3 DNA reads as TGTGCCAGTAGTATCGCCGGGAGTAAAATCGGGGAGCTGTTTTTT. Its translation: CASSIAGSKIGELFF.

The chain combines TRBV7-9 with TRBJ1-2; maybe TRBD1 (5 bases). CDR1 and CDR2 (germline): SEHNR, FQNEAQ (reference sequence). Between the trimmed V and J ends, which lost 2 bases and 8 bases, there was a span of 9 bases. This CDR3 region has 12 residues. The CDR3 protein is CASSLTGDGYTF. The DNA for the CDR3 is TGTGCCAGCAGCTTAACGGGGGACGGCTACACCTTC.

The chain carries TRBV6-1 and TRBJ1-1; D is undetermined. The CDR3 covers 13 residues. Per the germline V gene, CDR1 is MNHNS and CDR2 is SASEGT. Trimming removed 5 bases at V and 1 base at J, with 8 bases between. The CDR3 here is CASSTQPNTEAFF. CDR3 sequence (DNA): TGTGCCAGCAGTACACAGCCGAACACTGAAGCTTTCTTT.

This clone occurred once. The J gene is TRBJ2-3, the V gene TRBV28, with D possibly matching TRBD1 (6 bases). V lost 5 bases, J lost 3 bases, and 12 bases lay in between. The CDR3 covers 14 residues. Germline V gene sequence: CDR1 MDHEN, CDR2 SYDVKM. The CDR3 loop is CASSPTGLTDTQYF. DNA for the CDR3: TGTGCCAGCAGTCCCACAGGGTTAACAGATACGCAGTATTTT.

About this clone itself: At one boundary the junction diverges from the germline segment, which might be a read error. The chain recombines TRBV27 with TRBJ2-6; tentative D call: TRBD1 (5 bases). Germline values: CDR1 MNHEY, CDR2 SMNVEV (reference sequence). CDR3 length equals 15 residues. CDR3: CASSSVVAGANGLTF. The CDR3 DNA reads TGTGCCAGCAGTTCAGTGGTAGCTGGGGCCAACGGCCTGACTTTC.

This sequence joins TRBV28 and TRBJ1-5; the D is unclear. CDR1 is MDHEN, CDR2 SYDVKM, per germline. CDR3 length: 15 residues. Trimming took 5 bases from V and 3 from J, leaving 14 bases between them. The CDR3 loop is CASSPIAVNNQPQHF. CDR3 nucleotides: TGTGCCAGCAGTCCTATAGCGGTGAACAATCAGCCCCAGCATTTT.

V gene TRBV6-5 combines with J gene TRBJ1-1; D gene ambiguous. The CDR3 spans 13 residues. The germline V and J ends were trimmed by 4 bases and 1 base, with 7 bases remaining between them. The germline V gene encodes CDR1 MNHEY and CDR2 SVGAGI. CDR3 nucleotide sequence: TGTGCCAGCAGTTGGGCGGGGAACACTGAAGCTTTCTTT. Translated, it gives CASSWAGNTEAFF.

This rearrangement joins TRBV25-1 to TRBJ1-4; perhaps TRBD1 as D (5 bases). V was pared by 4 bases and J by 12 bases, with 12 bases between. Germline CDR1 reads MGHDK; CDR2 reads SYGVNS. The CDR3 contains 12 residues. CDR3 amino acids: CASSVGGAELFF. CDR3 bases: TGTGCCAGCAGTGTTGGTGGGGCCGAACTGTTTTTT.

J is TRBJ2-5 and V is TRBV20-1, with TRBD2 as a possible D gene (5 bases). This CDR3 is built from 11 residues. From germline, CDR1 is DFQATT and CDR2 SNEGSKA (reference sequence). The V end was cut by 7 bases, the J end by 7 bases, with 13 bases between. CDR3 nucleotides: TGCAGTGGGGAGCGGTGGCGGACCCAGTACTTC. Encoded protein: CSGERWRTQYF.

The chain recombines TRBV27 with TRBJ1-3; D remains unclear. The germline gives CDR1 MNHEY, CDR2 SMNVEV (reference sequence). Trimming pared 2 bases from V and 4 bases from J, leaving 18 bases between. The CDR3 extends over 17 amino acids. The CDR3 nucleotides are TGTGCCAGCAGTTTAACTGTGGGAGGGAGTCAGGGAAACACCATATATTTT. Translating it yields CASSLTVGGSQGNTIYF.

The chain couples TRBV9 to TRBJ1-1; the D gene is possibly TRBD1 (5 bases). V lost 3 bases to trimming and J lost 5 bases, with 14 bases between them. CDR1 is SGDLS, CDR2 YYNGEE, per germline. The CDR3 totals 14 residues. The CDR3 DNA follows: TGTGCCAGCAGCGCGAGTACGGGGGGGACTGAAGCTTTCTTT. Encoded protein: CASSASTGGTEAFF.

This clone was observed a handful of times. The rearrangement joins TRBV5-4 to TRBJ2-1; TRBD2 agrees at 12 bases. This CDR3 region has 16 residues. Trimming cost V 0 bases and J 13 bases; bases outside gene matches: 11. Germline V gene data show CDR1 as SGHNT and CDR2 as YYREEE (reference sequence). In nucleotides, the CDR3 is TGTGCCAGCAGCTTGGCTAGGGCTAGCGGGAGGGAGGTTCAGTTCTTC. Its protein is CASSLARASGREVQFF.

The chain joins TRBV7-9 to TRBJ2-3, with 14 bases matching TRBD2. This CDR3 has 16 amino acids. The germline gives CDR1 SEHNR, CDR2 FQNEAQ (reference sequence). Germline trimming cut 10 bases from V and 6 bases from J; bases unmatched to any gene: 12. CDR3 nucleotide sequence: TGTGCCAAGAGCCCGGGACTAGCGGGAGATGGGGATACGCAGTATTTT. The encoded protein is CAKSPGLAGDGDTQYF.

The CDR3 spells CANKGANTEAFF. CDR3 nucleotides: TGTGCGAACAAGGGGGCCAACACTGAAGCTTTCTTT. The chain employs TRBV6-6 and TRBJ1-1; TRBD1 matches at 7 bases. CDR3 size: 12 residues. The germline V gene has CDR1 MNHNY and CDR2 SVGAGI (reference sequence).